The 18 T cell receptor beta chains listed next were all sequenced from one sample in a study of CD8 T cells in ankylosing spondylitis. Study results and caveats: Blood from ankylosing spondylitis patients appeared to carry a characteristic roughly eight-variant TCR beta motif.

No cognate antigen is known for these TCRs. TCRdb itself ran the 5' RACE reads through MiXCR, one entry per CDR3 protein. The data show hundreds of thousands of distinct CDR3 sequences, roughly 12% seen once. Sequencing was done on a sample of blood, either unsorted or a sorted T cell fraction (not recorded which). These receptors all come from a male donor with ankylosing spondylitis.

The sample holds many counts of this clonotype. The germline gene is not matched at one end of the junction; a read error may be the cause. The V call is TRBV5-1, the J call TRBJ1-1; D ambiguous. The CDR3 is 14 residues long. Germline-derived CDR1 and CDR2 are SGHRS and YFSETQ. The CDR3 region has the DNA TGTGCCAGCAGCTTAGACCGAATGAACACTGAAGCTTTCTTT. This translates into CASSLDRMNTEAFF.

This clonotype was picked up a small number of times. The chain couples TRBV20-1 to TRBJ2-3; 9 bases map to TRBD2. This CDR3 comprises 16 residues. Trimming removed 0 bases from V and 0 bases from J; junction bases left unmatched: 4. Germline CDR1 reads DFQATT; CDR2 reads SNEGSKA (reference sequence). CDR3 DNA: TGCAGTGCTAGAGATCAAACTAGCGGGAGCACAGATACGCAGTATTTT. Protein: CSARDQTSGSTDTQYF.

This clonotype appeared a few times. The chain couples TRBV20-1 to TRBJ1-3; no firm D call. The CDR3 is 13 residues long. Per germline, CDR1 DFQATT and CDR2 SNEGSKA (reference sequence). Deletions cut 3 bases from V and 6 bases from J, with 12 bases between. In nucleotides, the CDR3 is TGCAGTGCTAGGGCCCCGGGAGTAAACACCATATATTTT. It is translated as CSARAPGVNTIYF.

This clonotype occurred once. The rearrangement joins TRBV19 to TRBJ2-3, with D maybe TRBD1 (6 bases). This CDR3 is built from 14 residues. Germline CDR1 LNHDA, CDR2 SQIVND (reference sequence). The ends were cut back, 7 bases at V and 2 bases at J, with 13 bases in the middle. In nucleotides, the CDR3 is TGTGCCAGTACCCCGAGGGGGTACACAGATACGCAGTATTTT. Translating gives CASTPRGYTDTQYF.

The V and J genes are TRBV10-3 and TRBJ1-2, with D maybe TRBD1 (5 bases). The germline V gene has CDR1 ENHRY and CDR2 SYGVKD. Deletions cut 8 bases from V and 4 bases from J, with 8 bases between. The CDR3 loop spans 11 amino acids. The CDR3 DNA follows: TGTGCCATCCCAGGGATCTATGGCTACACCTTC. Its translation is CAIPGIYGYTF.

This clonotype was counted at least ten times. The chain carries TRBV7-2 and TRBJ2-5, with a possible D match to TRBD2 (5 bases). V was shortened by 2 bases and J by 3 bases, with 10 bases between the two germline ends. The CDR3 spans 14 residues. Per germline, CDR1 SGHTA and CDR2 FQGNSA. CDR3 region: CASSLSGLEETQYF. In nucleotides, the CDR3 is TGTGCCAGCAGCTTATCCGGACTCGAAGAGACCCAGTACTTC.

This chain uses TRBV5-5 with TRBJ2-3; no firm D call. This CDR3 is 14 amino acids long. Germline V gene data show CDR1 as SGHKS and CDR2 as YYEKEE (reference sequence). V lost 4 bases and J 1 base, leaving 10 bases between the germline ends. DNA of the CDR3: TGTGCCAGCAGCCCCTCGTGGGGCACAGATACGCAGTATTTT. Protein sequence: CASSPSWGTDTQYF.

This clonotype has more than one count but fewer than ten. The gene calls are TRBV20-1 and TRBJ1-5; no reliable D call. The germline V and J ends were trimmed by 1 base and 6 bases, with 7 bases remaining between them. This CDR3 comprises 12 residues. Per germline, CDR1 DFQATT and CDR2 SNEGSKA (reference sequence). In DNA, the CDR3 is TGCAGTGCTAGAGGTAACACTCAGCCCCAGCATTTT. Its protein is CSARGNTQPQHF.

The table lists this clonotype with a few counts. The rearrangement joins TRBV6-1 to TRBJ2-5; 7 nucleotides agree with TRBD2. Per the germline V gene, CDR1 is MNHNS and CDR2 is SASEGT. The CDR3 has 14 residues. V lost 7 bases, J lost 5 bases, and 10 bases stayed unmatched. CDR3 DNA sequence: TGTGCCAGCATCCGACATGGGGGAGGGGAGACCCAGTACTTC. It codes for CASIRHGGGETQYF.

Points on this clonotype: At one end the junction does not follow the germline gene, possibly because of a read error. V is TRBV7-8 and J is TRBJ1-2; D unclear. The CDR3 consists of 15 residues. Germline loops: CDR1 SGHVS, CDR2 FQNEAQ. The CDR3 is CASSVALWGVNGYTF. Here the CDR3 DNA reads TGTGCCAGCAGCGTAGCTCTTTGGGGTGTTAATGGCTACACCTTC.

The rearrangement joins TRBV20-1 to TRBJ2-3, with 8 bases fitting TRBD2. CDR1 DFQATT and CDR2 SNEGSKA come from the germline V gene (reference sequence). V shed 1 base and J 6 bases; nucleotides not matched to a gene: 9. The CDR3 sequence is 15 residues long. For the CDR3, the DNA is TGCAGTGCTAGAGGGCTAGCGGGCCGGCTTGATACGCAGTATTTT. Translating it yields CSARGLAGRLDTQYF.

As concerns this clonotype: Sequence at one end of the junction differs from germline and may be a read error. The genes are TRBV12-3 or TRBV12-4 and TRBJ2-3; tentatively, D is TRBD1 or TRBD2 (6 bases each). This CDR3 comprises 13 residues. CDR3 in amino acids: CASRTPVGGPLHF. The CDR3 DNA follows: TGTGCCAGCAGAACCCCGGTAGGGGGGCCCCTGCATTTT.

This chain uses TRBV5-1 with TRBJ2-7; 9 positions agree with TRBD1. CDR1 is SGHRS and CDR2 is YFSETQ in the germline V gene. This CDR3 comprises 14 residues. V gave up 1 base and J gave up 4 bases; unmatched junction bases: 3. This chain's CDR3 is CASSLQDRGYEQYF. Here the CDR3 DNA reads TGCGCCAGCAGCTTGCAGGACAGGGGTTACGAGCAGTACTTC.

V gene TRBV5-6 combines with J gene TRBJ1-4; perhaps TRBD1 as D (5 bases). The V end lost 4 bases, the J end lost 5 bases, and 15 bases lay between the germline ends. The CDR3 contains 15 residues. Germline V gives CDR1 SGHDT, CDR2 YYEEEE. The CDR3 DNA reads as TGTGCCAGCAGCCGAAGATCCCGGGGGAATGAAAAACTGTTTTTT. Translating gives CASSRRSRGNEKLFF.

This clonotype was seen ten or more times. The CDR3 loop is CASSSPQLRSDTQYF. CDR3 in DNA: TGTGCCAGCAGCTCCCCCCAATTGAGATCGGATACGCAGTATTTT. This chain joins TRBV7-9 and TRBJ2-3; the D is unclear. This CDR3 is 15 amino acids long. V lost 4 bases and J 6 bases, leaving 17 bases between the germline ends. CDR1 and CDR2 (germline): SEHNR, FQNEAQ (reference sequence).

As for this clonotype: One end of the junction does not line up with germline, which may come from a read error. J is TRBJ2-2 and V is TRBV20-1; D possibly corresponds to TRBD2 (5 bases). Germline assignment: CDR1 DFQATT and CDR2 SNEGSKA (reference sequence). The CDR3 is 15 residues long. CDR3 amino acids: CSARVRPEWTGELSF. CDR3 bases: TGCAGTGCTAGAGTAAGGCCGGAATGGACCGGGGAGCTGTCTTTT.

This clonotype came up many times. The chain joins TRBV29-1 to TRBJ2-7; TRBD2 agrees at 8 bases. Germline-derived CDR1 and CDR2 are SQVTM and ANQGSEA. V gave up 7 bases and J gave up 2 bases; unmatched junction bases: 7. The CDR3 loop spans 13 amino acids. The CDR3 is CSARLASTYEQYF. CDR3 DNA sequence: TGCAGCGCCCGACTAGCGTCCACCTACGAGCAGTACTTC.

This clonotype was observed a handful of times. V gene TRBV4-2 combines with J gene TRBJ2-3; either TRBD1 or TRBD2 may supply D (6 bases each). The CDR3 length is 18 residues. Germline CDR1 reads LGHNA; CDR2 reads YNFKEQ. Trimming shortened V by 1 base and J by 0 bases, and 17 bases separated the two germline ends. This CDR3 reads CASSQVRGGTDSTDTQYF. CDR3 coding DNA: TGTGCCAGCAGCCAAGTCAGGGGCGGGACTGATAGCACAGATACGCAGTATTTT.